Listed here are 10 T cell receptor beta chains from one sample, sequenced in a study of T cell responses to AZD1222 COVID-19 vaccine. The assay was immunoSEQ multiplex PCR, and TCRdb's table has in-frame clones only and misses some. The sample consists of 130,000 or so clones, over 75% of them appearing once. This sample comprised peripheral blood, obtained on day 0 of AZD1222 vaccination. The receptors shown here come from an adult in good health.

The chain combines TRBV7-8 with TRBJ2-5; no reliable D call. The CDR3 spans 15 residues. The germline CDR1 and CDR2 sequences are SGHVS and FQNEAQ. Trimming shortened V by 5 bases and J by 0 bases, and 13 bases separated the two germline ends. CDR3 sequence reads: CASSPPATYQETQYF. The CDR3 region has the DNA TGTGCCAGCAGCCCGCCGGCGACCTACCAAGAGACCCAGTACTTC.

Note on this clone: Other DNA sequences within the sample encode an identical CDR3. The chain uses TRBV9 and TRBJ1-1; no clear D gene. Germline V CDR1 and CDR2: SGDLS, YYNGEE. The CDR3 covers 13 residues. V was trimmed by 0 bases and J by 4 bases, leaving 7 bases between them. The CDR3 here is CASSVGGSTEAFF. The CDR3, as DNA: TGTGCCAGCAGCGTAGGTGGTTCCACTGAAGCTTTCTTT.

The rearrangement joins TRBV4-3 to TRBJ2-2, with TRBD1 matching over 9 bases. Per the germline V gene, CDR1 is LGHNA and CDR2 is YSLEER. The CDR3 length is 15 residues. V trimming: 5 bases; J trimming: 1 base; junction bases outside the gene matches: 2. The CDR3 nucleotides are TGCGCCAGCAGCTCGGGACAGGGGAACACCGGGGAGCTGTTTTTT. It specifies CASSSGQGNTGELFF.

The J gene is TRBJ2-2, the V gene TRBV28; D remains ambiguous. Germline V gene data show CDR1 as MDHEN and CDR2 as SYDVKM. Trimming cost V 10 bases and J 3 bases, with 15 bases left between them. There are 14 residues in the CDR3. Written as DNA, the CDR3 is TGTGCCACGCTCAGTGTGGGTCACACCGGGGAGCTGTTTTTT. Its translation: CATLSVGHTGELFF. Looking up the rest from reference TRBV28 and TRBJ2-2 gives the full variable domain: DVKVTQSSRYLVKRTGEKVFLECVQDMDHENMFWYRQDPGLGLRLIYFSYDVKMKEKGDIPEGYSVSREKKERFSLILESASTNQTSMYLCATLSVGHTGELFFGEGSRLTVL.

A single count supports this clone. This chain joins TRBV28 and TRBJ2-5; D is unresolved. CDR1 and CDR2 (germline): MDHEN, SYDVKM. Trimming stripped 7 bases from V and 5 bases from J, with 5 bases between. The CDR3 extends over 10 amino acids. The CDR3: CASIVETQYF. Written as DNA, the CDR3 is TGTGCCAGCATCGTGGAGACCCAGTACTTC.

The chain uses TRBV29-1 and TRBJ1-6; D call uncertain. CDR3 length: 13 residues. V was shortened by 7 bases and J by 6 bases, with 13 bases between the two germline ends. Germline loops: CDR1 SQVTM, CDR2 ANQGSEA. CDR3 protein: CSARESSNSPLHF. The CDR3 DNA follows: TGCAGCGCCCGGGAGTCTTCTAATTCACCCCTCCACTTT.

This chain joins TRBV6-2 or TRBV6-3 and TRBJ1-5; D unclear. Trimming cost V 5 bases and J 3 bases, with 11 bases left between them. The germline gives CDR1 MNHEY, CDR2 SVGEGT. The CDR3 consists of 14 residues. The CDR3 here is CASSQRTYNQPQHF. CDR3 nucleotide sequence: TGTGCCAGCAGTCAAAGGACCTACAATCAGCCCCAGCATTTT.

V usage is TRBV11-2 and J usage is TRBJ2-7; no reliable D call. Germline CDR1 and CDR2: SGHAT and FQNNGV. Trimming left V 1 base short and J 0 bases short, with 13 bases between. The CDR3 is 16 residues long. CDR3 amino acids: CASSLGWVGYSYEQYF. DNA of the CDR3: TGTGCCAGCAGCTTAGGGTGGGTGGGGTACTCCTACGAGCAGTACTTC.

The rearrangement links TRBV9 to TRBJ1-5; D gene uncertain. There are 14 residues in the CDR3. Trimming removed 4 bases at V and 5 bases at J, with 13 bases between. CDR1 and CDR2 from the germline V gene are SGDLS and YYNGEE. The CDR3 coding sequence is TGTGCCAGCAGCCCAAGCGGGCGTTATCAGCCCCAGCATTTT. As protein: CASSPSGRYQPQHF.

The rearrangement joins TRBV9 to TRBJ1-1; 8 bases align to TRBD1. This CDR3 spans 14 amino acids. V dropped 4 bases and J dropped 1; count of bases not matched to a gene: 3. Germline V gene lookup returns CDR1 SGDLS and CDR2 YYNGEE. CDR3 sequence (DNA): TGTGCCAGCAGCATCGGACAGGGGAACACTGAAGCTTTCTTT. It translates to CASSIGQGNTEAFF.